The T cell receptor (beta chain) described here comes from a study of neoadjuvant anti-PD-1 for oral cavity cancer. This clone was recorded a few times. Its specificity is unknown. Data came from immunoSEQ multiplex PCR; TCRdb stores just in-frame clones and leaves some out. The sample holds approximately 21,000 clones, over 35% seen once. Study-level points and caveats: Pretreatment Treg/Th17 ratio correlated inversely with post-treatment tumor clonality.

Noted time point: after neoadjuvant nivolumab, at surgical resection. The sequenced sample was tumor tissue, obtained after nivolumab (anti-PD-1) treatment. This TCR came from a person between 35 and 79 years old with oral cavity squamous cell carcinoma.

The CDR3 DNA is TGTGCCAGCAGCGTAGGGTGGACAGCTCCTAACTATGGCTACACCTTC. This encodes CASSVGWTAPNYGYTF. This chain connects TRBV9 to TRBJ1-2, with D perhaps TRBD1 (6 bases). Trimming left V 0 bases short and J 0 bases short, with 12 bases between. Looked up from germline, CDR1 is SGDLS and CDR2 is YYNGEE. This CDR3 has 16 residues.